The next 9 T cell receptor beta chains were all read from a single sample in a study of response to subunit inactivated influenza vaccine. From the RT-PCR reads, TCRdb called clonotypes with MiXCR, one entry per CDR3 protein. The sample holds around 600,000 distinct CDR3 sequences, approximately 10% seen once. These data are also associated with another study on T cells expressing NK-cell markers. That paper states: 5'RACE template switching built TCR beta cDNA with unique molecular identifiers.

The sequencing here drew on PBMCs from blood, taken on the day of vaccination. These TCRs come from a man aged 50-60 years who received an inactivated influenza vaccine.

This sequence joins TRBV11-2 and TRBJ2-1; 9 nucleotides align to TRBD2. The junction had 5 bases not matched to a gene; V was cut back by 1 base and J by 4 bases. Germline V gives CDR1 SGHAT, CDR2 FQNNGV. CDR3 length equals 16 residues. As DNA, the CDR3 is TGTGCCAGCAGCTTAGTCGTGCGGGGGGGATACAATGAGCAGTTCTTC. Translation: CASSLVVRGGYNEQFF. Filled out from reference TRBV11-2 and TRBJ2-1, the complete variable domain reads EAGVAQSPRYKIIEKRQSVAFWCNPISGHATLYWYQQILGQGPKLLIQFQNNGVVDDSQLPKDRFSAERLKGVDSTLKIQPAKLEDSAVYLCASSLVVRGGYNEQFFGPGTRLTVL.

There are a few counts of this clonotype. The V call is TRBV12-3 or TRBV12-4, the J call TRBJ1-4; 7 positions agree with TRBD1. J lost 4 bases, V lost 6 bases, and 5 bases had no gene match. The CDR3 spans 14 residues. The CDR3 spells CASRTGVFNEKLFF. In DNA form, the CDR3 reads TGTGCCAGCAGAACAGGGGTGTTTAATGAAAAACTGTTTTTT.

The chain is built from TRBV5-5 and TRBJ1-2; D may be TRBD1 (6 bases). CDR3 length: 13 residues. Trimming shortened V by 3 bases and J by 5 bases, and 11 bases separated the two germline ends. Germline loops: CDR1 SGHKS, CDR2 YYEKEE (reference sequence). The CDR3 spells CASSSLGGYGYTF. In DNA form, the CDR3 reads TGTGCCAGCAGCTCCCTAGGGGGTTATGGCTACACCTTC.

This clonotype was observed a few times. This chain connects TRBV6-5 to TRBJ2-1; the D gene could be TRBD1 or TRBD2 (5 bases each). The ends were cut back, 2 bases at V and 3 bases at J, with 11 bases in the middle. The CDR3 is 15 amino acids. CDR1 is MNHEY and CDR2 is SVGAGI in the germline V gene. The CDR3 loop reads CASSYRDGDYNEQFF. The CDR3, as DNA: TGTGCCAGCAGTTACAGGGACGGAGACTACAATGAGCAGTTCTTC.

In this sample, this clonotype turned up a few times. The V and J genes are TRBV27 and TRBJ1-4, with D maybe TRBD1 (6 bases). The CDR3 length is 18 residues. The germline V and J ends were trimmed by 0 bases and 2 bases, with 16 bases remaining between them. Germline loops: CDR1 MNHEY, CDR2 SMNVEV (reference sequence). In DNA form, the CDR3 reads TGTGCCAGCAGTTTATCGGGGACAACGGCCGGGACTAATGAAAAACTGTTTTTT. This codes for CASSLSGTTAGTNEKLFF.

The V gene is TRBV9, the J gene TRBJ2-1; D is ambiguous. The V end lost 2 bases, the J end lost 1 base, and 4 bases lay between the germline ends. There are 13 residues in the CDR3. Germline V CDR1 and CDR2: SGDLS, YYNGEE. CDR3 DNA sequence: TGTGCCAGCAGCGTCGTTTCCTACAATGAGCAGTTCTTC. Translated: CASSVVSYNEQFF. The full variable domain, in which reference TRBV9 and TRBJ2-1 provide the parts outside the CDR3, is DSGVTQTPKHLITATGQRVTLRCSPRSGDLSVYWYQQSLDQGLQFLIQYYNGEERAKGNILERFSAQQFPDLHSELNLSSLELGDSALYFCASSVVSYNEQFFGPGTRLTVL.

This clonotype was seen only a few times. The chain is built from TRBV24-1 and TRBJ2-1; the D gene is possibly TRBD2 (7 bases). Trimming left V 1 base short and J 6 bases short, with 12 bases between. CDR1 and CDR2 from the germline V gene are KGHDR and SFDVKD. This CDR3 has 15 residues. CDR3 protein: CATSDFAGALNEQFF. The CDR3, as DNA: TGTGCCACCAGTGATTTTGCGGGGGCCCTCAATGAGCAGTTCTTC.

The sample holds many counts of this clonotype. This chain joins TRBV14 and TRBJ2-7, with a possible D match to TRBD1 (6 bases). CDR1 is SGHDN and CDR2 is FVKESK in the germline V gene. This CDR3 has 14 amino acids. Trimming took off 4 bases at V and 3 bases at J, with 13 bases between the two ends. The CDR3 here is CASSLLGQNYEQYF. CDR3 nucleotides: TGTGCCAGCAGCCTGCTCGGACAGAACTACGAGCAGTACTTC.

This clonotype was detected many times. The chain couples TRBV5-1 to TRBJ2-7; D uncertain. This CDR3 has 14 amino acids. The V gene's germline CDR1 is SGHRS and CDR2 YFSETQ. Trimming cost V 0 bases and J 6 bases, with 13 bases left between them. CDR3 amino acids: CASSLDRSRVEQYF. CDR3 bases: TGCGCCAGCAGCTTGGATCGGTCTAGGGTCGAGCAGTACTTC.